Listed below are T cell receptor beta chains from one sample, sequenced in a study of cytomegalovirus exposure and HLA in healthy donors. Profiled with immunoSEQ multiplex PCR; TCRdb holds only in-frame clones, not every one. The sample carries around 190,000 clones, 86% recorded once. The sequenced material came from PBMCs. The receptors were gathered from a man aged 25-45 years in good health and CMV-seropositive. The CDR3 runs from the conserved cysteine through the conserved F or W. A D gene is named only where the DNA matches it firmly. The listing skips clone size in some rows; elsewhere it reads once, few, many or a size class.

- - TRBJ2-6 TRBV29-1 CSVVGPSPGANVLTF TGCAGCGTTGTTGGACCGTCCCCTGGGGCCAACGTCCTGACTTTC
TRBD1 - TRBJ1-5 TRBV6-5 CATRGQGNQPQHF TGTGCCACCCGAGGACAGGGCAATCAGCCCCAGCATTTT
- - TRBJ1-1 TRBV18 CASSYGWDTEAFF TGTGCCAGCTCATATGGTTGGGACACTGAAGCTTTCTTT
- - TRBJ1-2 TRBV19 CASSISGGNYGYTF TGTGCCAGTAGTATCAGCGGAGGGAACTATGGCTACACCTTC
- - TRBJ2-2 TRBV9 CASSHEGGELFF TGTGCCAGCAGCCACGAGGGCGGGGAGCTGTTTTTT
- - TRBJ2-7 TRBV9 CASSVDATSAGDYEQYF TGTGCCAGCAGCGTAGATGCCACTTCAGCAGGGGACTACGAGCAGTACTTC
TRBD2 - TRBJ2-3 TRBV11-1 CASSLLAGEITDTQYF TGTGCCAGCAGCTTACTAGCGGGAGAAATCACAGATACGCAGTATTTT
TRBD1 - TRBJ2-3 TRBV25-1 CASSDTGGSDTQYF TGTGCCAGCAGTGATACAGGGGGCTCGGATACGCAGTATTTT
- - TRBJ1-5 TRBV7-2 CASSLAADQPQHF TGTGCCAGCAGCTTAGCGGCGGACCAGCCCCAGCATTTT
TRBD1 once TRBJ2-1 TRBV19 CASSRGQGESNEQFF TGTGCCAGTAGTCGAGGACAGGGTGAGTCCAATGAGCAGTTCTTC
- once TRBJ1-1 TRBV5-4 CASSLGIYMNTEAFF TGTGCCAGCAGCTTGGGGATCTACATGAACACTGAAGCTTTCTTT
- - TRBJ1-5 TRBV2 CASSGGNSNQPQHF TGTGCCAGCTCGGGGGGAAATAGCAATCAGCCCCAGCATTTT
TRBD1 - TRBJ2-4 TRBV29-1 CSATRGLQYF TGCAGCGCGACAAGGGGGCTACAGTACTTC
TRBD2 - TRBJ2-7 TRBV28 CASSAPGGILSSYEQYF TGTGCCAGCAGTGCCCCGGGGGGGATTTTAAGCTCCTACGAGCAGTACTTC
TRBD1 few TRBJ1-2 TRBV6-5 CASSYSGDSGYTF TGTGCCAGCAGTTACTCGGGGGACAGCGGCTACACCTTC
- - TRBJ1-2 TRBV5-5 CASSLRPGDPNYGYTF TGTGCCAGCAGCTTACGCCCAGGGGATCCTAACTATGGCTACACCTTC
- - TRBJ2-3 TRBV28 CASSLLASVGGTQYF TGTGCCAGCAGTTTATTAGCTAGCGTGGGTGGTACGCAGTATTTT
- - TRBJ2-1 TRBV6-5 CASSIDGSYNEQFF TGTGCCAGCAGTATCGACGGATCCTACAATGAGCAGTTCTTC
- - TRBJ1-5 TRBV19 CASSIGQTSNQPQHF TGTGCCAGTAGTATTGGACAGACTAGCAATCAGCCCCAGCATTTT
- - TRBJ2-1 TRBV11-1 CASSPRQYNEQFF TGTGCCAGCAGCCCCCGGCAGTACAATGAGCAGTTCTTC
- few TRBJ1-2 TRBV2 CASRDRNYGYTF TGTGCCAGCAGAGACAGAAACTATGGCTACACCTTC
- - TRBJ1-5 TRBV27 CASSLQGFPQHF TGTGCCAGCAGTTTACAGGGCTTTCCCCAGCATTTT
- - TRBJ1-1 TRBV20-1 CSAKKDVKAFF TGCAGTGCTAAAAAGGACGTAAAAGCTTTCTTT
- - TRBJ1-1 TRBV28 CASSIWAGDQGTEAFF TGTGCCAGTAGTATATGGGCAGGGGATCAGGGGACTGAAGCTTTCTTT
- - TRBJ1-1 TRBV7-9 CASSQAGYTEAFF TGTGCCAGCAGCCAGGCAGGGTACACTGAAGCTTTCTTT
TRBD1 few TRBJ1-2 TRBV4-1 CASSQDGDSYGYTF TGCGCCAGCAGCCAAGACGGGGACAGCTATGGCTACACCTTC
- - TRBJ2-1 TRBV9 CASSVETVGSGEQFF TGTGCCAGCAGCGTAGAGACCGTGGGGAGCGGTGAGCAGTTCTTC
- - TRBJ2-1 TRBV9 CASSVGQSSYNEQFF TGTGCCAGCAGCGTAGGACAGAGCTCCTACAATGAGCAGTTCTTC
- - TRBJ1-3 TRBV5-4 CASSLAASDLGNTIYF TGTGCCAGCAGCTTGGCGGCATCAGATCTCGGAAACACCATATATTTT
TRBD1 - TRBJ1-4 TRBV11-3 CASSLRTGGVEKLFF TGTGCCAGCAGTCTGCGGACAGGGGGCGTTGAAAAACTGTTTTTT
- once TRBJ2-7 TRBV28 CASSLSASYEQYF TGTGCCAGCAGTTTATCGGCCAGCTACGAGCAGTACTTC
TRBD2 - TRBJ2-1 TRBV6-1 CASSFTSAYYNEQFF TGTGCCAGCAGTTTTACTAGCGCCTACTACAATGAGCAGTTCTTC
- - TRBJ1-1 TRBV7-2 CASSLSGVAAFF TGTGCCAGCAGCTTATCAGGGGTGGCAGCTTTCTTT
- - TRBJ2-3 TRBV18 CASSRLTTDTQYF TGTGCCAGCTCACGTCTAACCACAGATACGCAGTATTTT
- - TRBJ2-5 TRBV12-5 CASAFFQQTQYF TGTGCTAGTGCCTTCTTCCAGCAGACCCAGTACTTC
- - TRBJ1-5 TRBV27 CASSSGSGNQPQHF TGTGCCAGCAGTTCAGGGTCGGGCAATCAGCCCCAGCATTTT
TRBD2 - TRBJ2-7 TRBV7-6 CASSLATGLDYEQYF TGTGCCAGCAGCTTAGCAACGGGACTAGACTACGAGCAGTACTTC
- - TRBJ2-7 TRBV6-5 CASSYSTQPYEQYF TGTGCCAGCAGTTACTCCACGCAGCCCTACGAGCAGTACTTC
- - TRBJ2-7 TRBV5-1 CASSFGKSYEQYF TGCGCCAGCAGCTTCGGGAAAAGCTACGAGCAGTACTTC
TRBD2 - TRBJ2-5 TRBV29-1 CSVEDRGREGETQYF TGCAGCGTTGAAGATCGCGGGCGGGAGGGGGAGACCCAGTACTTC
TRBD2 - TRBJ2-7 TRBV30 CAWVPPGGKPYEQYF TGTGCCTGGGTACCCCCCGGGGGGAAACCCTACGAGCAGTACTTC
- - TRBJ1-1 TRBV21-1 CASSHRQEMNTEAFF TGTGCCAGCAGCCACCGACAGGAGATGAACACTGAAGCTTTCTTT
TRBD1 - TRBJ1-1 TRBV29-1 CSAGQEKNTEAFF TGCAGCGCCGGACAGGAGAAGAACACTGAAGCTTTCTTT
- - TRBJ2-7 TRBV7-2 CASSSGTRYGQYF TGTGCCAGCAGCTCGGGTACAAGGTACGGGCAGTACTTC
- once TRBJ2-5 TRBV2 CASSAGRETQYF TGTGCCAGCAGTGCTGGACGAGAGACCCAGTACTTC
TRBD1 few TRBJ1-1 TRBV7-2 CASSRRTGRNTEAFF TGTGCCAGCAGCCGACGGACAGGGCGGAACACTGAAGCTTTCTTT
- - TRBJ1-1 TRBV4-1 CASSPAGTANTEAFF TGCGCCAGCAGCCCGGCCGGGACCGCGAACACTGAAGCTTTCTTT